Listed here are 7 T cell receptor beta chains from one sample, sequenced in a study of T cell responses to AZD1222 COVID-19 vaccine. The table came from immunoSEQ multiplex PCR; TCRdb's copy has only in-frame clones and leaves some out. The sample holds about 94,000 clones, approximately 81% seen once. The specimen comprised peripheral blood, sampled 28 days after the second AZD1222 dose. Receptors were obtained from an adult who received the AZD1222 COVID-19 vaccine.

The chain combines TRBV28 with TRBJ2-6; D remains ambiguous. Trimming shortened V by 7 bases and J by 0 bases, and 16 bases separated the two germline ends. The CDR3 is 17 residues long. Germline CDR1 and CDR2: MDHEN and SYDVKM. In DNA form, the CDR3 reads TGTGCCAGCATCAAAGTAGGCAGTTACTCTGGGGCCAACGTCCTGACTTTC. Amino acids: CASIKVGSYSGANVLTF.

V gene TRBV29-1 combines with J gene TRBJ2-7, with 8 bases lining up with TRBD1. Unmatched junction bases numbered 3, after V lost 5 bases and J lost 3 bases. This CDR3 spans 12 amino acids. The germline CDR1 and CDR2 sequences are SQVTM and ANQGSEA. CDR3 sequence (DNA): TGCAGCGTTCGGACAGGGCACTACGAGCAGTACTTC. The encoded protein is CSVRTGHYEQYF.

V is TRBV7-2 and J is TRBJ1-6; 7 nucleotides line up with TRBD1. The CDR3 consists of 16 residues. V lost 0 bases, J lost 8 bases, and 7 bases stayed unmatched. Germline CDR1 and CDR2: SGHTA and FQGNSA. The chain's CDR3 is CASSLALGQPHSPLHF. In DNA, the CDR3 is TGTGCCAGCAGCTTAGCGCTGGGACAGCCTCATTCACCCCTCCACTTT.

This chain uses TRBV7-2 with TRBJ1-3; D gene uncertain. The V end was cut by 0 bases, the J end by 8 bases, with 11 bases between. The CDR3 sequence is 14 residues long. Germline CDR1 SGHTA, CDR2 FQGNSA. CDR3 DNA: TGTGCCAGCAGCTTAGCTTCGTCCCGAGACACCATATATTTT. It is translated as CASSLASSRDTIYF.

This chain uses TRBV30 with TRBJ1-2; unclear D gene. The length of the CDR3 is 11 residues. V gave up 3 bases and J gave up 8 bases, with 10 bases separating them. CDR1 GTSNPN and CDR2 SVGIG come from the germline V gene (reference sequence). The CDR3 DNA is TGTGCCTGGAGACGGTCTGGGGGCTACACCTTC. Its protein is CAWRRSGGYTF.

The CDR3 loop reads CAISESLAGKTQYF. CDR3 bases: TGTGCCATCAGTGAGTCGCTAGCGGGGAAGACCCAGTACTTC. The rearrangement links TRBV10-3 to TRBJ2-5; 9 nucleotides line up with TRBD2. Germline V lookup: CDR1 ENHRY, CDR2 SYGVKD. Trimming removed 0 bases from V and 6 bases from J; junction bases left unmatched: 2. This CDR3 is built from 14 residues.

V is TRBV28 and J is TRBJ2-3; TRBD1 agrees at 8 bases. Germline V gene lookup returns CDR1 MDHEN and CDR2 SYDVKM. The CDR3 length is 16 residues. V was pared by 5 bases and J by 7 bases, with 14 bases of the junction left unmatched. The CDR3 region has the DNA TGTGCCAGCAGTGTCAGGGGGCGCGGGATAAGGTATACGCAGTATTTT. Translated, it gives CASSVRGRGIRYTQYF.